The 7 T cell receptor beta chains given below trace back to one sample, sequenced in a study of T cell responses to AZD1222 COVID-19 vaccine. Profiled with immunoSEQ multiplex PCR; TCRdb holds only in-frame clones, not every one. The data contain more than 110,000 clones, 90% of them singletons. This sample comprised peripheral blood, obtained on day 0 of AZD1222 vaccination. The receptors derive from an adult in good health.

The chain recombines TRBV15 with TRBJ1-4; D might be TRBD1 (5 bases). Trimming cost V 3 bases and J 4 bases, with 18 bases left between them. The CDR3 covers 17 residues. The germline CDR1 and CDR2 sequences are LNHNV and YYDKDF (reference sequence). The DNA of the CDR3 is TGTGCCACCAGCAGGGCAGGGAGTCTAACGGGTAATGAAAAACTGTTTTTT. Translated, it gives CATSRAGSLTGNEKLFF.

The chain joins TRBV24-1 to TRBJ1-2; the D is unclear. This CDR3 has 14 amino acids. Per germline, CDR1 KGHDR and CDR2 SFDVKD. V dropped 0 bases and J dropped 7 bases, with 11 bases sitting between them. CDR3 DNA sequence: TGTGCCACCAGTGATTTGACGGGAGGTTCTGGCTACACCTTC. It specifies CATSDLTGGSGYTF.

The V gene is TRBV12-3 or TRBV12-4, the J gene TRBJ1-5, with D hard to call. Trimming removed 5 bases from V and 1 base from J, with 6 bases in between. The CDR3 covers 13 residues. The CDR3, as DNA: TGTGCCAGCAGTGCCGCCAGCAATCAGCCCCAGCATTTT. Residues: CASSAASNQPQHF.

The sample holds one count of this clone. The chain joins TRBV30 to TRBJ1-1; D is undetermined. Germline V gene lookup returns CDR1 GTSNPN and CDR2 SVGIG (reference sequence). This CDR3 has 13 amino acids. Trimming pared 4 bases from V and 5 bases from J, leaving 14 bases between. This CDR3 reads CAWIKRSATEAFF. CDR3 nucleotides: TGTGCCTGGATCAAAAGGTCGGCGACTGAAGCTTTCTTT.

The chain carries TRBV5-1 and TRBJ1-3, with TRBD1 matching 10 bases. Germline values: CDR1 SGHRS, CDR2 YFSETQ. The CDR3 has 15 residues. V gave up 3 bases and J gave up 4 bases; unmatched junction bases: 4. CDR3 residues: CASSWDRGSGNTIYF. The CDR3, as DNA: TGCGCCAGCAGCTGGGACAGGGGCTCCGGAAACACCATATATTTT.

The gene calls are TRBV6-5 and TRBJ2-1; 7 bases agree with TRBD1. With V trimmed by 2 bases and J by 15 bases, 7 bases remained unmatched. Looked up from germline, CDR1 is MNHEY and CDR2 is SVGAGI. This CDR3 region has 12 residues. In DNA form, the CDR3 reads TGTGCCAGCAGTTACGGACAGGCGTCGTGGTTCTTC. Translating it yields CASSYGQASWFF.

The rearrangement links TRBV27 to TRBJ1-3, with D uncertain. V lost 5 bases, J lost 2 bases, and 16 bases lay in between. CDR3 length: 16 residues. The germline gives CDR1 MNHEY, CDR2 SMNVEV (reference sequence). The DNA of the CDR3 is TGTGCCAGCAGTCGTAGCCCCGGGGTCCCTGGAAACACCATATATTTT. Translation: CASSRSPGVPGNTIYF.